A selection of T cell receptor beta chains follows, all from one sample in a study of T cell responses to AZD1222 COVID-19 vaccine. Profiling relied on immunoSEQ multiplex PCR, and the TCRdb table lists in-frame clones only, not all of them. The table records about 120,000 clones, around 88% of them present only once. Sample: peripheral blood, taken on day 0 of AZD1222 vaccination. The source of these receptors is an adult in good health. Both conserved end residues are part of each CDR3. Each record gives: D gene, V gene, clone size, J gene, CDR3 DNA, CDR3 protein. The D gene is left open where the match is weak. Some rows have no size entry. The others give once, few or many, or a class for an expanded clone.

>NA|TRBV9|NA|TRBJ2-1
TGTGCCAGCAGCGTAGCTTGGGGAGGAAGGGAGCAGTTCTTC
CASSVAWGGREQFF
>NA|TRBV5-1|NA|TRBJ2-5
TGCGCCAGCAGACCCGGACGGCAAGAAGAGACCCAGTACTTC
CASRPGRQEETQYF
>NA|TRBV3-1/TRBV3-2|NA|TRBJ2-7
TGTGCCAGCAGCCAACTCTCGACTAAGGAGCAGTACTTC
CASSQLSTKEQYF
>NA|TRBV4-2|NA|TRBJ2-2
TGTGCCAGCAGCCAAGGACTGGGGGTGAACACCGGGGAGCTGTTTTTT
CASSQGLGVNTGELFF
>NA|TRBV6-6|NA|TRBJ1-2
TGTGCCAGCAGTAACCTCGACCCAGGAGCTAACTATGGCTACACCTTC
CASSNLDPGANYGYTF
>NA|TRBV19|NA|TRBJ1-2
TGTGCCAGTAGTATGATAGGCGCCAGGGTCTCCTACACCTTC
CASSMIGARVSYTF
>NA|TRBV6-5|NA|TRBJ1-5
TGTGCCAGCAGTTACTCGAGACCGACTAGCAATCAGCCCCAGCATTTT
CASSYSRPTSNQPQHF
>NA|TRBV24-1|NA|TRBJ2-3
TGTGCCACCAGTTCTGGGGCAGATACGCAGTATTTT
CATSSGADTQYF
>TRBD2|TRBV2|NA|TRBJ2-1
TGTGCCAGCAGAGAGACTAGCGCCAATGAGCAGTTCTTC
CASRETSANEQFF
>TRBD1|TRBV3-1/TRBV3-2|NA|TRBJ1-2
TGTGCCAGCAGCCCCGGACAGGGCGTCGATGGCTACACCTTC
CASSPGQGVDGYTF
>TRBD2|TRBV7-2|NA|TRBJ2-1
TGTGCCAGCAGCTTAGGGCTAGCGGGAGGTAACAATGAGCAGTTCTTC
CASSLGLAGGNNEQFF
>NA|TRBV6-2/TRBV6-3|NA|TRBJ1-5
TGTGCCAGCAGCAGGGACGGGAGCAATCAGCCCCAGCATTTT
CASSRDGSNQPQHF
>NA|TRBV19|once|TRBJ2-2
TGTGCCAGTAGTCCGGAGGGTCCCGGGGAGCTGTTTTTT
CASSPEGPGELFF
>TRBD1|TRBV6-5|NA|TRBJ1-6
TGTGCCAGCAGTTACGGACAGGCTGTGTTGAATTCACCCCTCCACTTT
CASSYGQAVLNSPLHF
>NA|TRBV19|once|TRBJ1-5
TGTGCCAGTAGTATGGTAACAGGGAAGCGACGCGGCAATCAGCCCCAGCATTTT
CASSMVTGKRRGNQPQHF
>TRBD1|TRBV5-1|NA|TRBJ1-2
TGCGCCAGCAAATTACGGACAGGGGATTTCGGCTACACCTTC
CASKLRTGDFGYTF
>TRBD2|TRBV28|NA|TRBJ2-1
TGTGCCAGCAGTTTACCGGGACTAGCGGGGAACAGCGATGAGCAGTTCTTC
CASSLPGLAGNSDEQFF
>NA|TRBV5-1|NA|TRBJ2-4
TGCGCCAGCAGCTCAACCCAAGGGGGGTTTCAGTACTTC
CASSSTQGGFQYF
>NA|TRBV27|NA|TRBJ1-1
TGTGCCAGCAGTTGGGGGACGGCCACTGAAGCTTTCTTT
CASSWGTATEAFF
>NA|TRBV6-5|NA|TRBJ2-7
TGTGCCAGCAGTTACTCGACCAGCTACGAGCAGTACTTC
CASSYSTSYEQYF
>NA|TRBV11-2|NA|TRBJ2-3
TGTGCCAGCAGCTTATGGAGAGGGCGCACGACAGATACGCAGTATTTT
CASSLWRGRTTDTQYF
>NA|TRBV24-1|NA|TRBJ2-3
TGTGCCACCAGTGATTTGGGGCAGGCGACAGATACGCAGTATTTT
CATSDLGQATDTQYF
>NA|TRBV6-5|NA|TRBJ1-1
TGTGCCAGCAGTTACTCGAGTGCACGGCCGAACACTGAAGCTTTCTTT
CASSYSSARPNTEAFF
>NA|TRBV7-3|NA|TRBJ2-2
TGTGCCAGCAGCCCCCAGAATACCGGGGAGCTGTTTTTT
CASSPQNTGELFF
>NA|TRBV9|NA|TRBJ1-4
TGTGCCAGCAGCGGTCCCCTAGGAAGTGAAAAACTGTTTTTT
CASSGPLGSEKLFF
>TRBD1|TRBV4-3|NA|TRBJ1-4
TGCGCCAGCAGCCAGGGGGACAGGGACTTTGAAAAACTGTTTTTT
CASSQGDRDFEKLFF
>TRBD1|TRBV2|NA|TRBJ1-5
TGTGCCAGCAGGGGACAGGATCTCAATCAGCCCCAGCATTTT
CASRGQDLNQPQHF
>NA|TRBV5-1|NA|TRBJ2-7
TGCGCCAGCAGCCGGCAAACCGACTCCTACGAGCAGTACTTC
CASSRQTDSYEQYF
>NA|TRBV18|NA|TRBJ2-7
TGTGCCAGCTCACCAAGTCCAGATACCTACGAGCAGTACTTC
CASSPSPDTYEQYF
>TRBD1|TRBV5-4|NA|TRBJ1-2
TGTGCCAGCACCCTTATGGACAGGGACGGATATGGCTACACCTTC
CASTLMDRDGYGYTF
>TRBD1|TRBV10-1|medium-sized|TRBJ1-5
TGCGCCAGCCGAGAGGGGAGGGTGGACAGGAACGCAGCTGGGCCCCAGCATTTT
CASREGRVDRNAAGPQHF
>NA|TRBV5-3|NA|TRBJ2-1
TGTGCCAGAAGCCAACAGGGATTCGACAATGAGCAGTTCTTC
CARSQQGFDNEQFF
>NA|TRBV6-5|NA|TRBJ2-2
TGTGCCAGCAGGGGTCAGGGCACCGGGGAGCTGTTTTTT
CASRGQGTGELFF
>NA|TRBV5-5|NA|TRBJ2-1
TGTGCCAGCAGCCTGGGCGGGTCGAACTTTGAGCAGTTCTTC
CASSLGGSNFEQFF
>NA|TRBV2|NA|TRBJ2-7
TGTGCCAGCAGCCTATCCCCAGTCCTGTCCTACGAGCAGTACTTC
CASSLSPVLSYEQYF
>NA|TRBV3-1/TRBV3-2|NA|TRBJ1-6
TGTGCCAGCAGCCAAGATGTTGCAGGGAGATCACCCCTCCACTTT
CASSQDVAGRSPLHF
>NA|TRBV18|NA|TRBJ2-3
TGTGCCAGCTCACCCCTTCAAGGCACAGATACGCAGTATTTT
CASSPLQGTDTQYF
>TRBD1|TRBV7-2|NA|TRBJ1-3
TGTGCCAGCAGCCCGGGACAGGGAAACACCATATATTTT
CASSPGQGNTIYF
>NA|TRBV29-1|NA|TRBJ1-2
TGCAGCGCCCCCAAAGAATCTAACTATGGCTACACCTTC
CSAPKESNYGYTF
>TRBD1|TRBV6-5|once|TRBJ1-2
TGTGCCAGCAGTACAGGGGGCTTTGGCTACACCTTC
CASSTGGFGYTF
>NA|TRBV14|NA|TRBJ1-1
TGTGCCAGCAGCCAGATTAAGGTGGGGGATACTGAAGCTTTCTTT
CASSQIKVGDTEAFF
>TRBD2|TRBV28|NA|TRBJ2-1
TGTGCCAGCAGTTTAGGGGGGGGCTCCTACAATGAGCAGTTCTTC
CASSLGGGSYNEQFF
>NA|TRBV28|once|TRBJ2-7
TGTGCCAGCAGCTTCCTGGATTTCTCCTACGAGCAGTACTTC
CASSFLDFSYEQYF
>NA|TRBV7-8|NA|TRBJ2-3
TGTGCCAGCAGCTTGGGACGGACAGATACGCAGTATTTT
CASSLGRTDTQYF
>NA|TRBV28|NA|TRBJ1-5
TGTGCCAGCAGTTTCGCCCGCTATAGCAATCAGCCCCAGCATTTT
CASSFARYSNQPQHF
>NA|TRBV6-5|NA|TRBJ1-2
TGTGCCAGCAGTCCCCGGAAGGCGGGCTACACCTTC
CASSPRKAGYTF
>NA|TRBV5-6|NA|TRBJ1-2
TGTGCCAGCACCCGGGGGGGGTGGAACTATGGCTACACCTTC
CASTRGGWNYGYTF
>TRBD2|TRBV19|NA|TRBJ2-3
TGTGCCAGTAGGCCTGGGGCTAGCGGACCCACAGATACGCAGTATTTT
CASRPGASGPTDTQYF
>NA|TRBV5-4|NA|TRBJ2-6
TGTGCCAGCACCGAATTTGGCGGGGCCAACGTCCTGACTTTC
CASTEFGGANVLTF
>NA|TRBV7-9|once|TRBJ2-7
TGTGCCAGCAGCTTACCGGGGATGGGGACCCGCACTTACGAGCAGTACTTC
CASSLPGMGTRTYEQYF
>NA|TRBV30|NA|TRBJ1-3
TGTGCCTGGAGTGTCTCAGTGCCCTCTGGAAACACCATATATTTT
CAWSVSVPSGNTIYF